These 3 T cell receptor beta chains were all obtained from the same sample, sequenced in a study of lymphopenia after photon versus proton radiotherapy. Clones were sequenced by immunoSEQ multiplex PCR, and TCRdb holds only the in-frame ones, with some missing. The top ten hold about 1.9% of the sample, which has around 62,000 clones, 70% to 85% seen once. The specimen comprised peripheral blood, sampled from a patient treated with proton-based radiotherapy. The receptor set was obtained from a man aged 55-75 years with pancreatic cancer.

The chain couples TRBV9 to TRBJ1-1; a weak D match, TRBD1 (6 bases). Germline V gives CDR1 SGDLS, CDR2 YYNGEE. This CDR3 comprises 17 residues. Trimming shortened V by 3 bases and J by 1 base, and 19 bases separated the two germline ends. The CDR3 nucleotides are TGTGCCAGCAGCGATGACCTGAGGGGGGCACCGAACACTGAAGCTTTCTTT. Amino acid sequence: CASSDDLRGAPNTEAFF.

This chain links TRBV28 with TRBJ2-7; tentatively, D is TRBD1 or TRBD2 (6 bases each). V lost 6 bases to trimming and J lost 0 bases, with 12 bases between them. Per germline, CDR1 MDHEN and CDR2 SYDVKM. There are 14 residues in the CDR3. The CDR3 protein is CASSPGGISYEQYF. The CDR3 bases are TGTGCCAGCAGCCCCGGGGGCATCTCCTACGAGCAGTACTTC.

The J gene is TRBJ2-3, the V gene TRBV28; TRBD2 matches at 14 bases. The ends lost 3 bases at V and 5 bases at J; junction bases unmatched: 10. This CDR3 comprises 18 residues. CDR1 and CDR2 from the germline V gene are MDHEN and SYDVKM. Here the CDR3 DNA reads TGTGCCAGCAGTTTCCGCCCCGGGACTAGCGGGAGAATAGATACGCAGTATTTT. It encodes CASSFRPGTSGRIDTQYF.